The 3 T cell receptor beta chains given below trace back to one sample, sequenced in a study of cytomegalovirus exposure and HLA in healthy donors. It was with 60 Vbeta and 13 Jbeta primers that the PCR ran. The protocol was immunoSEQ multiplex PCR, while the TCRdb copy is restricted to in-frame clones and leaves out a portion. Seen here are 150,000 to 200,000 clones, about 70% observed once, and the top ten hold around 9.3%. Input material: PBMCs. The receptors were sampled from a man aged 25-45 years in good health and CMV-seropositive.

The chain employs TRBV30 and TRBJ1-5; D unclear. Germline-derived CDR1 and CDR2 are GTSNPN and SVGIG (reference sequence). This CDR3 is built from 15 residues. Trimming cost V 0 bases and J 2 bases, with 11 bases left between them. The CDR3: CAWSVGSGGNQPQHF. The CDR3 DNA reads TGTGCCTGGAGTGTGGGGAGTGGGGGCAATCAGCCCCAGCATTTT.

J is TRBJ2-7 and V is TRBV27; 9 bases fit TRBD1. The CDR3 has 17 amino acids. Germline V gene sequence: CDR1 MNHEY, CDR2 SMNVEV (reference sequence). Trimming removed 2 bases from V and 2 bases from J; junction bases left unmatched: 10. CDR3 loop: CASSLGTGQRTPYEQYF. CDR3 sequence (DNA): TGTGCCAGCAGTTTAGGGACAGGGCAACGTACCCCCTACGAGCAGTACTTC.

This chain uses TRBV6-4 with TRBJ2-1; maybe TRBD2 (5 bases). The CDR3 is made up of 13 amino acids. The germline V and J ends were trimmed by 4 bases and 10 bases, with 14 bases remaining between them. Germline V CDR1 and CDR2: MRHNA, SNTAGT. The CDR3 sequence is CASSVGVEGEQFF. The DNA of the CDR3 is TGTGCCAGCAGTGTCGGGGTTGAAGGGGAGCAGTTCTTC.